These 25 T cell receptor beta chains originate from one sample sequenced in a study of neurological immune-mediated disorders. TCRdb fed the 5' RACE reads into MiXCR, producing one record per CDR3 protein. The data show fewer than 35,000 distinct CDR3 sequences, roughly a sixth seen once. The time point is: technical triplicate 3. The specimen sequenced was CD4+ T cells from blood. These receptors were obtained from a female donor with HTLV-1-associated myelopathy (HAM/TSP).

This clonotype has a count of ten or more. The chain links TRBV5-1 to TRBJ2-3; 8 positions match TRBD1. The CDR3 extends over 17 amino acids. J was trimmed by 0 bases and V by 0 bases; bases with no gene match: 6. CDR1 SGHRS and CDR2 YFSETQ come from the germline V gene. The CDR3 loop is CASSLAPWTGSTDTQYF. CDR3 sequence (DNA): TGCGCCAGCAGCTTGGCCCCCTGGACAGGGAGCACAGATACGCAGTATTTT.

V and J are TRBV30 and TRBJ1-2, with D unresolved. The germline V gene encodes CDR1 GTSNPN and CDR2 SVGIG (reference sequence). Trimming left V 0 bases short and J 8 bases short, with 10 bases between. This CDR3 is 12 amino acids long. CDR3 DNA sequence: TGTGCCTGGAGTGTAGTGGGCCGGGGCTACACCTTC. Its translation is CAWSVVGRGYTF. Together with reference TRBV30 and TRBJ1-2, the CDR3 gives the full variable domain: SQTIHQWPATLVQPVGSPLSLECTVEGTSNPNLYWYRQAAGRGLQLLFYSVGIGQISSEVPQNLSASRPQDRQFILSSKKLLLSDSGFYLCAWSVVGRGYTFGSGTRLTVV.

The sample holds many counts of this clonotype. The rearrangement joins TRBV20-1 to TRBJ2-1; TRBD2 matches 8 bases. The CDR3 sequence is 12 residues long. V was pared by 2 bases and J by 8 bases, with 2 bases of the junction left unmatched. Germline CDR1 is DFQATT and CDR2 is SNEGSKA (reference sequence). CDR3 sequence: CSARREGDEQFF. The CDR3, as DNA: TGCAGTGCTAGACGGGAGGGGGATGAGCAGTTCTTC.

This clonotype was seen at least ten times. The chain uses TRBV7-3 and TRBJ2-1, with no clear D. The CDR3 runs 16 residues. Deletions cut 2 bases from V and 9 bases from J, with 20 bases between. CDR1 and CDR2 from the germline V gene are SGHTA and FQGTGA. CDR3 protein: CASSLYPGLGIGEQFF. The CDR3 DNA follows: TGTGCCAGCAGCTTATACCCCGGATTGGGGATCGGTGAGCAGTTCTTC.

This clonotype has at least ten counts. The CDR3 DNA is TGCAGTGCTAGAGTTTGGCAGGATAATTCACCCCTCCACTTT. Translating gives CSARVWQDNSPLHF. The V gene is TRBV20-1, the J gene TRBJ1-6; D is ambiguous. Trimming took 1 base from V and 5 from J, leaving 9 bases between them. The germline CDR1 and CDR2 sequences are DFQATT and SNEGSKA (reference sequence). The CDR3 runs 14 residues.

Remarks on this clonotype: At one end, the junction sequence differs from germline, possibly due to a read error. The chain links TRBV5-1 to TRBJ2-2; 8 bases align to TRBD2. Germline CDR1 is SGHRS and CDR2 is YFSETQ. This CDR3 region has 14 residues. The CDR3 sequence is CASREGIRTGEPFF. The CDR3 DNA reads as TGCGCTAGCCGGGAGGGAATTCGGACCGGGGAGCCGTTTTTT.

This clonotype was picked up many times. The chain has TRBV20-1 and TRBJ2-1; D remains unclear. Trimming stripped 3 bases from V and 2 bases from J, with 5 bases between. The CDR3 is made up of 12 amino acids. Per the germline V gene, CDR1 is DFQATT and CDR2 is SNEGSKA (reference sequence). This CDR3 is CSARTAYNEQFF. The DNA for the CDR3 is TGCAGTGCTAGGACTGCCTACAATGAGCAGTTCTTC.

This clonotype occurred many times. The chain has TRBV6-2 or TRBV6-3 and TRBJ2-4; D possibly matches TRBD1 or TRBD2 (5 bases each). The V and J ends lost 0 bases and 5 bases respectively, with 5 bases between them. This CDR3 region has 13 residues. Germline V gives CDR1 MNHEY, CDR2 SVGEGT. The CDR3 loop is CASSYSGENIQYF. The CDR3 DNA sequence: TGTGCCAGCAGTTACTCGGGGGAAAACATTCAGTACTTC.

By sample fraction, this clonotype is medium-sized. V is TRBV5-5 and J is TRBJ2-3; D tentatively fits TRBD1 or TRBD2 (5 bases each). From germline, CDR1 is SGHKS and CDR2 YYEKEE (reference sequence). Between the trimmed V and J ends, which lost 4 bases and 2 bases, there was a span of 11 bases. The CDR3 spans 14 residues. This CDR3 reads CASSRDLNTDTQYF. The CDR3 region has the DNA TGTGCCAGCAGCCGGGACCTCAACACAGATACGCAGTATTTT.

The table lists this clonotype with many counts. The chain joins TRBV4-3 to TRBJ1-1, with D possibly TRBD1 on 6 matching bases. From germline, CDR1 is LGHNA and CDR2 YSLEER. Trimming took off 1 base at V and 0 bases at J, with 9 bases between the two ends. The CDR3 has 15 residues. CDR3 bases: TGCGCCAGCAGCCAAGTGACAGGAATGAACACTGAAGCTTTCTTT. This translates into CASSQVTGMNTEAFF.

This chain links TRBV5-5 with TRBJ2-4; TRBD1 or TRBD2 may be the D gene (5 bases each). The V end was cut by 0 bases, the J end by 6 bases, with 7 bases between. This CDR3 region has 13 residues. CDR1 is SGHKS, CDR2 YYEKEE, per germline (reference sequence). The CDR3 DNA sequence: TGTGCCAGCAGCTTGGGGGACCTAAACATTCAGTACTTC. It codes for CASSLGDLNIQYF.

This clonotype was seen at least ten times. CDR3 residues: CASSPAGGQASYEQYF. The CDR3 coding sequence is TGCGCCAGCAGCCCCGCGGGGGGCCAGGCCTCCTACGAGCAGTACTTC. V gene TRBV5-1 combines with J gene TRBJ2-7, with TRBD2 matching 8 bases. Germline CDR1 reads SGHRS; CDR2 reads YFSETQ. With 4 bases clipped from V and 0 bases from J, the junction kept 9 bases outside the gene matches. The CDR3 consists of 16 residues.

This clonotype has a count of ten or more. This chain connects TRBV4-2 to TRBJ2-3; no firm D call. Germline lookup yields CDR1 LGHNA and CDR2 YNFKEQ. The length of the CDR3 is 14 residues. Deletions cut 5 bases from V and 4 bases from J, with 13 bases between. Here the CDR3 reads CASSSTRSADTQYF. The DNA for the CDR3 is TGTGCCAGCAGCTCAACACGGAGCGCAGATACGCAGTATTTT.

The genes are TRBV20-1 and TRBJ1-6; 8 bases match TRBD1. CDR3 length: 16 amino acids. V was clipped by 6 bases and J by 13 bases; unmatched bases: 20. Germline V gene lookup returns CDR1 DFQATT and CDR2 SNEGSKA (reference sequence). The CDR3 DNA sequence: TGCAGTGCCATACCGGACAGGGAGGGGACTATTCGGCCCCTCCACTTT. This sequence encodes CSAIPDREGTIRPLHF.

In its sample, this clonotype was seen many times. The rearrangement links TRBV20-1 to TRBJ1-4; the match to TRBD1 covers 9 bases. Losses at the gene ends were 6 bases for V and 6 bases for J; bases not matched to a gene: 11. This CDR3 is 15 amino acids long. Germline CDR1 reads DFQATT; CDR2 reads SNEGSKA (reference sequence). Here the CDR3 DNA reads TGCAGTGCGCAGACTCCCGGGACAGGGCATGAAAAACTGTTTTTT. Protein product: CSAQTPGTGHEKLFF.

This clonotype was seen many times. This chain links TRBV6-6 with TRBJ2-7, with a weak D call TRBD2 (5 bases). From germline, CDR1 is MNHNY and CDR2 SVGAGI (reference sequence). V lost 6 bases, J lost 4 bases, and 13 bases lay in between. There are 13 residues in the CDR3. The DNA for the CDR3 is TGTGCCAGCAGGGGCGTCGGGAAGTACGAGCAGTACTTC. This gives the protein CASRGVGKYEQYF.

This clonotype was observed many times. This chain uses TRBV5-1 with TRBJ1-2, with a weak D call TRBD1 (6 bases). There are 13 residues in the CDR3. Germline CDR1 and CDR2: SGHRS and YFSETQ. Trimming took off 4 bases at V and 3 bases at J, with 10 bases between the two ends. CDR3: CASSPGHYYGYTF. The DNA of the CDR3 is TGCGCCAGCAGCCCGGGACACTACTATGGCTACACCTTC.

This clonotype was detected many times. The chain recombines TRBV27 with TRBJ2-3; 7 bases map to TRBD2. The V gene end was trimmed by 4 bases and the J gene end by 0 bases; junction bases not matched to a gene: 7. This CDR3 spans 16 amino acids. Per germline, CDR1 MNHEY and CDR2 SMNVEV (reference sequence). The CDR3 sequence is CASSSPKAGSTDTQYF. The CDR3, as DNA: TGTGCCAGCAGTTCCCCAAAAGCGGGGAGCACAGATACGCAGTATTTT.

This clonotype was seen ten or more times. This chain connects TRBV12-3 or TRBV12-4 to TRBJ2-7; 8 bases match TRBD2. V was pared by 3 bases and J by 6 bases, with 7 bases of the junction left unmatched. The CDR3 runs to 14 residues. The CDR3 spells CASSFSWAGGEQYF. The CDR3 DNA is TGTGCCAGCAGTTTCTCCTGGGCGGGGGGCGAGCAGTACTTC.

This clonotype was seen repeatedly, ten times or more. The chain recombines TRBV13 with TRBJ1-1; a weak D match, TRBD1 (6 bases). V was shortened by 3 bases and J by 6 bases, with 23 bases between the two germline ends. Germline lookup yields CDR1 PRHDT and CDR2 FYEKMQ (reference sequence). This CDR3 spans 17 amino acids. The CDR3 spells CASSFSYTGGVSAEAFF. The CDR3, as DNA: TGTGCCAGCAGCTTCTCATATACGGGGGGCGTTTCTGCTGAAGCTTTCTTT.

The table lists this clonotype with many counts. The chain couples TRBV3-1 to TRBJ2-7, with TRBD1 matching 10 bases. This CDR3 is 13 amino acids long. Germline CDR1 reads LGHDT; CDR2 reads YNNKEL (reference sequence). Unmatched junction bases numbered 4, after V lost 2 bases and J lost 9 bases. The CDR3, as DNA: TGTGCCAGCAGCCAAATGACAGGGGGCAGGCAGTACTTC. Amino acids: CASSQMTGGRQYF.

This clonotype was seen at least ten times. This chain uses TRBV12-3 or TRBV12-4 with TRBJ2-6; D is unresolved. Trimming took 7 bases from V and 0 from J, leaving 10 bases between them. This CDR3 has 15 amino acids. CDR3 region: CASTSWGSGANVLTF. The CDR3 DNA sequence: TGTGCCAGCACCTCGTGGGGCTCTGGGGCCAACGTCCTGACTTTC.

This clonotype occurred a few times. The chain couples TRBV7-9 to TRBJ2-5; the D call may be TRBD1 or TRBD2 (6 bases each). With 0 bases removed from V and 5 bases from J, the gap between germline ends came to 7 bases. Germline V gene sequence: CDR1 SEHNR, CDR2 FQNEAQ (reference sequence). The CDR3 runs 13 residues. The DNA for the CDR3 is TGTGCCAGCAGCTTAGCGGGGGGCGAGACCCAGTACTTC. Amino acid sequence: CASSLAGGETQYF.

This clonotype came up many times. The CDR3 bases are TGTGCCAGCAGCTGGGGCCAGGGTGGCACAGATACGCAGTATTTT. Translated: CASSWGQGGTDTQYF. V usage is TRBV5-8 and J usage is TRBJ2-3; possibly TRBD1 for D (5 bases). V dropped 3 bases and J dropped 1 base, with 12 bases sitting between them. This CDR3 comprises 15 residues. Germline V lookup: CDR1 SGHTS, CDR2 YDEGEE.

This clonotype was seen only a few times. J is TRBJ2-5 and V is TRBV6-1, with TRBD1 as a possible D gene (5 bases). Deletions cut 1 base from V and 4 bases from J, with 10 bases between. Germline assignment: CDR1 MNHNS and CDR2 SASEGT. The CDR3 spans 14 residues. The CDR3 DNA sequence: TGTGCCAGCAGTGAAGTCAGGGTGGCAGAGACCCAGTACTTC. Translation: CASSEVRVAETQYF.